What follows is one T cell receptor beta chain and its context. This record comes from a study of T-cell reconstitution after alpha-beta-depleted transplantation in children. Molecular barcoding with unique molecular identifiers was used for the TCRbeta library. TCRdb recomputed calls from the PCR reads with MiXCR, one row per CDR3 protein. In the table there are about 610,000 distinct CDR3 sequences, about 11% of which are singletons. J lost 5 bases, V lost 5 bases, and 6 bases had no gene match. The CDR3 consists of 16 residues. The V gene is TRBV12-3 or TRBV12-4, the J gene TRBJ2-2; 12 bases are shared with TRBD1. The receptor's source is a human donor who donated a stem cell graft to a child with acute myeloid leukemia. The specimen comprised PBMCs from the stem cell graft donor, sampled from the stem cell graft. The CDR3 loop reads CASSPRDRGRTGELFF. In DNA form, the CDR3 reads TGTGCCAGCAGTCCCCGGGACAGGGGGCGAACCGGGGAGCTGTTTTTT.